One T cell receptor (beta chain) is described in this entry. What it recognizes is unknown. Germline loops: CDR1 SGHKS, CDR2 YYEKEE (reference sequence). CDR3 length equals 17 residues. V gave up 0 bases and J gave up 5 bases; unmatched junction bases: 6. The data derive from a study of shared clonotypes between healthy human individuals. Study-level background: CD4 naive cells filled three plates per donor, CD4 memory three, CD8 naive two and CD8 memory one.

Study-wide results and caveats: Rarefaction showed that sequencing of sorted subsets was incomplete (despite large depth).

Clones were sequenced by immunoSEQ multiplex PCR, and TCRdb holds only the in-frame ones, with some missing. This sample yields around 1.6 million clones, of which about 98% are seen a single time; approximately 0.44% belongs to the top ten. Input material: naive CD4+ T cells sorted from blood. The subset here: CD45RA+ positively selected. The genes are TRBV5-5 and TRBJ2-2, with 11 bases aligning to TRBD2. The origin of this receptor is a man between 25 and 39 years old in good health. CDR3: CASSLGSGRAGTGELFF. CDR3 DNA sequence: TGTGCCAGCAGCTTGGGTAGCGGGAGGGCCGGAACCGGGGAGCTGTTTTTT.